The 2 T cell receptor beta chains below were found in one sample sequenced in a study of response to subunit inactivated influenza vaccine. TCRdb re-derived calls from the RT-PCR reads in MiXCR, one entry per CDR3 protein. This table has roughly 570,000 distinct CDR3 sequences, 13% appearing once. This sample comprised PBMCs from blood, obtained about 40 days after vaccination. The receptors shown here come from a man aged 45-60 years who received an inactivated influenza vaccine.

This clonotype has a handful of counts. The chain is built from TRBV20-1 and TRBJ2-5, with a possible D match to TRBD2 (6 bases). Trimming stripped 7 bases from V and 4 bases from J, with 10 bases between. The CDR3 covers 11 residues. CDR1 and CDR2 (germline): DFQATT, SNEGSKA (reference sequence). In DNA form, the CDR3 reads TGCAGTGAGAGAGCGGGAGAGACCCAGTACTTC. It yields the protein CSERAGETQYF.

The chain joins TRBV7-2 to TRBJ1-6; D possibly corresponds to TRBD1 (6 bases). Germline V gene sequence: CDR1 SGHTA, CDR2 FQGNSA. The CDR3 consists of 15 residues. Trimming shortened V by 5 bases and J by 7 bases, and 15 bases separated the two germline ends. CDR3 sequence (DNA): TGTGCCAGCAGCACAGGACAGACCTCGAATTCACCCCTCCACTTT. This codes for CASSTGQTSNSPLHF.